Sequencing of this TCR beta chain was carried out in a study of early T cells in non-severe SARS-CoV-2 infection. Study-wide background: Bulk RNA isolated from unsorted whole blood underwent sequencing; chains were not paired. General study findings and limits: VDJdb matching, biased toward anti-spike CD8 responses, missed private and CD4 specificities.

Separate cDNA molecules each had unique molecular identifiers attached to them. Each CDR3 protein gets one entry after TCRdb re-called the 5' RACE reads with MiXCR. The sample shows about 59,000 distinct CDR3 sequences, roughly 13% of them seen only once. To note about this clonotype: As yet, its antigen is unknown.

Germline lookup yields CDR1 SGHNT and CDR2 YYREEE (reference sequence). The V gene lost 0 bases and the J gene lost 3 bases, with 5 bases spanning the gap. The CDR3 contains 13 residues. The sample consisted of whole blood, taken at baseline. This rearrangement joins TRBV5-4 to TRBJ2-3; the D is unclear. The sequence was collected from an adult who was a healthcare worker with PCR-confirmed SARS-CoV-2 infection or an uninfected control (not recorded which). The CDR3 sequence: CASSLVRTDTQYF. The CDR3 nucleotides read TGTGCCAGCAGCTTGGTGCGGACAGATACGCAGTATTTT.